This is a list of T cell receptor beta chains from one sample in a study of shared clonotypes between healthy human individuals. Clones were read by immunoSEQ multiplex PCR, and TCRdb kept only the in-frame ones, dropping some. The sample lists under 2,500,000 clones; about 94% were seen once. The sequenced sample was naive CD4+ T cells sorted from blood. All receptors derive from a man younger than 35 in good health. Both conserved end residues are part of each CDR3.

v_gene	j_gene	CDR3aa
TRBV2	TRBJ2-7	CASSELANSYEQYF
TRBV5-1	TRBJ1-1	CASSSQGGNTEAFF
TRBV18	TRBJ2-1	CASSLDSGSYNEQFF
TRBV2	TRBJ1-1	CASSALRGDTEAFF
TRBV19	TRBJ1-6	CASNNRGSLSSYNSPLHF
TRBV9	TRBJ2-2	CASSVGLAGGVVPGELFF
TRBV5-4	TRBJ2-4	CASSLAGAKNIQYF
TRBV10-1	TRBJ2-7	CASSDRRAYEQYF
TRBV18	TRBJ1-3	CASSPFTATGNTIYF
TRBV5-6	TRBJ1-6	CASSYPAGGAYNSPLHF
TRBV19	TRBJ1-6	CASSIDQRGRSPLHF
TRBV5-1	TRBJ2-1	CASSLPTLGEQFF
TRBV28	TRBJ2-4	CASSRGTGGNIQYF
TRBV7-2	TRBJ1-2	CASSPNRGGSYGYTF
TRBV14	TRBJ1-1	CASSQGNRRVPEAFF
TRBV7-2	TRBJ2-7	CASSFRTTDQQYF
TRBV10-1	TRBJ2-3	CASSESSLRTDTQYF
TRBV7-7	TRBJ2-3	CASSRGLAPSTDTQYF
TRBV5-1	TRBJ2-2	CASSLERANTGELFF
TRBV28	TRBJ2-7	CASSNKGKYF
TRBV7-9	TRBJ1-2	CASSLTVEGYTF
TRBV7-9	TRBJ1-1	CASSLEGGTEAFF
TRBV6-5	TRBJ2-7	CASSYGGWYEQYF
TRBV27	TRBJ2-5	CASSLYRGGLATQYF
TRBV5-1	TRBJ1-1	CASSRDRANTEAFF
TRBV7-9	TRBJ2-7	CASSRTYRADYEQYF
TRBV5-1	TRBJ1-4	CASSLMGSGTNEKLFF
TRBV2	TRBJ2-7	CASSEDLTYEQYF
TRBV19	TRBJ1-2	CASSMEGIYGYTF
TRBV19	TRBJ1-2	CATHETGGIYGYTF
TRBV27	TRBJ2-5	CASRAAGGQRETQYF
TRBV20-1	TRBJ1-2	CSARDIRGYTF
TRBV18	TRBJ2-3	CASSPQRYTQYF
TRBV7-8	TRBJ2-3	CASSLAGAPTDTQYF
TRBV27	TRBJ2-1	CASSLKTGRNEQFF
TRBV10-3	TRBJ2-5	CAISESEGETQYF
TRBV7-9	TRBJ1-6	CASSTGTGGANNSPLHF
TRBV18	TRBJ1-2	CASSHLEREGYTF
TRBV11-3	TRBJ2-3	CASSLGRGTSTDTQYF
TRBV10-3	TRBJ2-5	CAISDQSGSETQYF
TRBV29-1	TRBJ2-1	CSVGEREIGNEQFF